The TCR beta chain described here comes from a study of blood T cell repertoires in COVID-19. The overall study: From the United States, Italy and Spain came samples of acute and convalescent COVID-19. From T cells, B-cell-depleted T cells, or PBMCs came the material, which was cDNA or gDNA.

As processed by the authors: Nucleated cell counts were estimated from reference gene primer amplification. Produced via immunoSEQ multiplex PCR; TCRdb's table is partial and in-frame only. Clone size and V and J calls were adopted from that table, with D and trimming inferred from the DNA. The sample contains 100,000 to 150,000 clones, more than 80% of which appear only once. For this clone: In the same sample, other DNA sequences code for this CDR3.

This TCR came from a woman aged 60-75 years with acute or convalescent COVID-19. Input material: peripheral blood.

The chain's CDR3 is CASSLVRDTDTQYF. CDR3 bases: TGCGCCAGCAGCTTGGTACGGGACACAGATACGCAGTATTTT. The rearrangement links TRBV5-1 to TRBJ2-3, with D perhaps TRBD2 (5 bases). The length of the CDR3 is 14 residues. Germline V CDR1 and CDR2: SGHRS, YFSETQ. The ends were cut back, 0 bases at V and 2 bases at J, with 7 bases in the middle.